This T cell receptor (beta chain) was recovered during a study of blood T cell repertoires in COVID-19. The germline CDR1 and CDR2 sequences are MNHEY and SVGAGI. The CDR3 runs to 12 residues. V gave up 6 bases and J gave up 3 bases, with 6 bases separating them. In the study's own analysis: Counts of nucleated cells, estimated from reference gene primer amplification, were obtained. Generated by immunoSEQ multiplex PCR, the TCRdb table keeps only in-frame clones and is missing some. That table is the source of V, J and clone size, and D and trimming were worked out from the DNA. The sample holds about 180,000 clones, about 90% seen once.

The V call is TRBV6-5, the J call TRBJ1-5; D call uncertain. Material for sequencing was PBMCs or T cells enriched from blood (not recorded which). The source of this sequence is a woman younger than 30 who had recovered from COVID-19. The CDR3 region is CASRRPNQPQHF. In DNA form, the CDR3 reads TGTGCCAGCAGGCGCCCCAATCAGCCCCAGCATTTT.